The T cell receptor (beta chain) described here comes from a study of CXCR3-negative and CXCR3-positive naive CD8 T cells (dated by TCRdb to the late 2010s). Broadly, across the study: In total, roughly 150 million TRB reads were obtained, or roughly 1.5 +/- 0.3 million reads per library. Diversity and physicochemical repertoire analyses were performed on about a dozen donors pooled from two independent experiments. Naive subsets from five or six donors and memory cells from 3 donors were included in the TRBV-TRBJ cluster analysis.

Each CD8+ T cell subset was flow-sorted in triplicate, with 300,000 cells per subset placed directly into RLT lysis buffer. To keep memory contaminants out, a stringent definition of naive CD8+ T cells was applied: CD45RO-CCR7+CD27+CD95-. Standard density gradient centrifugation was used to isolate peripheral blood mononuclear cells from buffy coats. A FACSAria III was used to flow-sort naive CXCR3-negative and CXCR3-positive CD8+ T cells. Total RNA was extracted from sorted cells with an RNeasy Mini Kit. Turning to this clonotype: Its antigen is currently not known.

CDR3 length: 15 amino acids, cysteine to phenylalanine. No DNA sequence is on record. The germline V gene (reference sequence) sets CDR1 to DFQATT and CDR2 to SNEGSKA. The data were produced on a NextSeq 550. The Human TCR Profiling Kit (MiLaboratory) was used to make UMI-labeled 5' RACE TRB cDNA libraries. cDNA synthesis used the entire amount of extracted RNA, and PCR amplification then used the entire amount of cDNA produced. Libraries were prepared in parallel with an identical number of PCR cycles. Processing in the source paper ran as follows. With a requirement of at least two reads per UMI, MIGEC and MiXCR extracted about 50,000 +/- 10,000 unique UMI-labeled TRB cDNA molecules per library. An average of about 40,000 +/- 10,000 functional in-frame TRB CDR3 nucleotide clonotypes without stop codons was found per library. Diversity metrics, including normalized Shannon-Wiener and Chao1, were computed in VDJtools after downsampling to 5000 UMI-labeled TRB molecules per sample. Clonotype-size-weighted physicochemical properties of the central five CDR3 residues (interaction energy, strength, volume and Kidera factor 4) were computed in VDJtools. The reads were reprocessed in TCRdb, with one entry per CDR3 protein sequence and no accompanying DNA. The V and J calls shown here were made by TCRdb, not taken from the authors' results. The sample's own table lists around 160,000 distinct CDR3 sequences. The leading ten clones occupy under 0.35% of the sample.

The paper as a whole reports these results and caveats: Comparably high repertoire diversity was found in both naive subsets, whereas much lower repertoire diversity was found in memory CD8+ T cells. Naive CXCR3-negative and CXCR3-positive cells from the same donor showed similar TRBV-TRBJ usage, whereas memory cells showed distinct patterns. TRB CDR3s from CXCR3-positive naive cells showed higher hydrophobicity (lower Kidera factor 4), lower energy, and higher strength and volume indices than CXCR3-negative naive cells. Because CXCR3 expression was partially decreased after cryopreservation, freshly isolated PBMCs were used for most assays. Surface CD5, linked to self-reactivity in mice, was comparable between naive subsets; TCR interaction strength was therefore also inferred from TRB CDR3 physicochemical properties.

Input material: naive CXCR3+ CD8+ T cells from blood. The label giving this sample's cell subset or site can be read as: CD45RO-CCR7+CD27+CD95- naive CD8+ T cells expressing CXCR3 (TNR3+). In this chain, TRBV20-1 is recombined with TRBJ2-7; TCRdb's D call, TRBD2, is unchecked because there is no DNA. The TCR was taken from a human donor in good health. Some clones in this sample may be carry-over from other donors' samples. The CDR3 region: CSADYSSLAGYEQYF.